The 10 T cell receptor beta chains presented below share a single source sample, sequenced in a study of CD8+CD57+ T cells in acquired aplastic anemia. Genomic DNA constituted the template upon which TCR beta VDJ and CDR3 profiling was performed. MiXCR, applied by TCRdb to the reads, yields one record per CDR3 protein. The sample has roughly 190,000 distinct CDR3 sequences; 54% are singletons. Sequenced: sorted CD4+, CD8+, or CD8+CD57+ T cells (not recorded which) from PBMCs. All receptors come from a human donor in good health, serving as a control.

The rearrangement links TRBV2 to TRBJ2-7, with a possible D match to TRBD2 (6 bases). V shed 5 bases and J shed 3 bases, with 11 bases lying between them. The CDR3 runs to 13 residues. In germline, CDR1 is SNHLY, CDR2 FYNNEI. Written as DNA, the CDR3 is TGTGCCAGCAGTTACGCGGGGAACTACGAGCAGTACTTC. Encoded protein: CASSYAGNYEQYF. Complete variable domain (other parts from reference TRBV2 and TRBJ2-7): EPEVTQTPSHQVTQMGQEVILRCVPISNHLYFYWYRQILGQKVEFLVSFYNNEISEKSEIFDDQFSVERPDGSNFTLKIRSTKLEDSAMYFCASSYAGNYEQYFGPGTRLTVT.

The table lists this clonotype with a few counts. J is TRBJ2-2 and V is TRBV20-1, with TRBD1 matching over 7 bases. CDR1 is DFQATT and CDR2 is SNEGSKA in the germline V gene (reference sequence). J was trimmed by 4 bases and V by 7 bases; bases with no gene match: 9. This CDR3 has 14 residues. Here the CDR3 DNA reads TGCAGTGGGCGCGAGGGGGCCTTCACCGGGGAGCTGTTTTTT. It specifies CSGREGAFTGELFF.

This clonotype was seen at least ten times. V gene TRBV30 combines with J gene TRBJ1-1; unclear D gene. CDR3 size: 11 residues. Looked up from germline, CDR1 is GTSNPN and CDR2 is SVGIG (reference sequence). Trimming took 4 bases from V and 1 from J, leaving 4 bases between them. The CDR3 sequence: CAWNRNTEAFF. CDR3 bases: TGTGCCTGGAACCGGAACACTGAAGCTTTCTTT.

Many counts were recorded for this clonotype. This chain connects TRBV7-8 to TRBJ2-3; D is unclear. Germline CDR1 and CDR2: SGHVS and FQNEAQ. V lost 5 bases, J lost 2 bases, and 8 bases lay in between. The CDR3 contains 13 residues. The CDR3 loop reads CASSLHYTDTQYF. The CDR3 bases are TGTGCCAGCAGCCTTCATTACACAGATACGCAGTATTTT.

CDR3 protein: CASSPGQTGNTIYF. CDR3 coding DNA: TGTGCCAGCTCACCGGGACAGACTGGAAACACCATATATTTT. The chain is built from TRBV18 and TRBJ1-3, with 7 bases aligning to TRBD1. V shed 3 bases and J 2 bases; nucleotides not matched to a gene: 1. CDR3 length: 14 residues. Germline lookup yields CDR1 KGHSH and CDR2 LQKENI.

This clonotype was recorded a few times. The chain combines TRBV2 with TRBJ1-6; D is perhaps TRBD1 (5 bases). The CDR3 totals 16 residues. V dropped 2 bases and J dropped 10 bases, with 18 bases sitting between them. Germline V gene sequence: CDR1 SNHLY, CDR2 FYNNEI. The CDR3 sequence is CASSELGGVVRSPLHF. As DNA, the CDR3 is TGTGCCAGCAGTGAATTAGGAGGGGTTGTGCGCTCACCCCTCCACTTT.

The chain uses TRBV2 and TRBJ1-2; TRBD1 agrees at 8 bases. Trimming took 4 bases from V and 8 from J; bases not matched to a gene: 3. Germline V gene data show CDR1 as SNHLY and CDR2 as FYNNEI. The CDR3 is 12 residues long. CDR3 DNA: TGTGCCAGCAGTGGGGGACAGGAAGGCTACACCTTC. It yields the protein CASSGGQEGYTF. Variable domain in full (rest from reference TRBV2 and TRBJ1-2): EPEVTQTPSHQVTQMGQEVILRCVPISNHLYFYWYRQILGQKVEFLVSFYNNEISEKSEIFDDQFSVERPDGSNFTLKIRSTKLEDSAMYFCASSGGQEGYTFGSGTRLTVV.

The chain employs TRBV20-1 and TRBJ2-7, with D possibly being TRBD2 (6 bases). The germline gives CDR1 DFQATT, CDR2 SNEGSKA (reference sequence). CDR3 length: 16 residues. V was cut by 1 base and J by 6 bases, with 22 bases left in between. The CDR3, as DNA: TGCAGTGCTAGAGGGGGTCTGACGGGAGATTCGGGCGAGCAGTACTTC. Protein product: CSARGGLTGDSGEQYF.

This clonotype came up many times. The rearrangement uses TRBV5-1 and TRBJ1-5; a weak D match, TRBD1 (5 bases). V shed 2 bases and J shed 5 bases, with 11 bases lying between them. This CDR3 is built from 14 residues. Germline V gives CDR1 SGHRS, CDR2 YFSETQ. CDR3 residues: CASSFGGIDQPQHF. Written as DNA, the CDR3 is TGCGCCAGCAGCTTCGGGGGGATCGATCAGCCCCAGCATTTT.

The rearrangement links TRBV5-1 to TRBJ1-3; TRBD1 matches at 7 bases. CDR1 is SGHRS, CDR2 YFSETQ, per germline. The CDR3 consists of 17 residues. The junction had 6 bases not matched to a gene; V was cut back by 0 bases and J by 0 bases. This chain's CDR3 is CASSLELTGLSGNTIYF. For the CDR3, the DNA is TGCGCCAGCAGCTTGGAACTGACAGGGCTCTCTGGAAACACCATATATTTT.